The entry below describes one TCR beta chain. Sequencing was performed with immunoSEQ multiplex PCR; in TCRdb, only in-frame clones are kept and a portion is missing. Of roughly 600,000 clones listed, roughly 98% are singletons. Selected positively for CCR7 and CD45RO-negative, naive CD8 cells excluded terminally differentiated effector memory CD45RA+ cells. This specimen comes from a study of shared clonotypes between healthy human individuals. The CDR3 consists of 15 residues. Trimming stripped 6 bases from V and 0 bases from J, with 12 bases between. CDR1 and CDR2 from the germline V gene are MDHEN and SYDVKM.

The chain combines TRBV28 with TRBJ1-5, with D tentatively TRBD1 (5 bases). Sequenced input: naive CD8+ T cells sorted from blood. This receptor was obtained from a man younger than 40 in good health. CDR3 nucleotides: TGTGCCAGCAGCACAGGTTCGTATAGCAATCAGCCCCAGCATTTT. Translating it yields CASSTGSYSNQPQHF.